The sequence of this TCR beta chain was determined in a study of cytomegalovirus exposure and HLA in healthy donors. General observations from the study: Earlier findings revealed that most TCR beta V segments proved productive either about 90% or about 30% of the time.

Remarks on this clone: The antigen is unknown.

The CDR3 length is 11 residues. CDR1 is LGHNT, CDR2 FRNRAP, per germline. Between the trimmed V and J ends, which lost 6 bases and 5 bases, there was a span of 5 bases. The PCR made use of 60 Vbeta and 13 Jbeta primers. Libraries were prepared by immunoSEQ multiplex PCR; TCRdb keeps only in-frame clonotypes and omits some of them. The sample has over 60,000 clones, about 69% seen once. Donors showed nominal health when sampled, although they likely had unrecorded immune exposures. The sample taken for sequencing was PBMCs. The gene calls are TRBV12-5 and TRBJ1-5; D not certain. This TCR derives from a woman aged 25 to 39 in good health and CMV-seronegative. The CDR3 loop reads CASGLDQPQHF. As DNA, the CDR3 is TGTGCTAGTGGCCTCGATCAGCCCCAGCATTTT.